This T cell receptor beta chain was identified in a study of cytomegalovirus exposure and HLA in healthy donors. The V gene's germline CDR1 is MNHEY and CDR2 SMNVEV (reference sequence). V dropped 4 bases and J dropped 2 bases, with 11 bases sitting between them. The CDR3 has 15 amino acids. Points on this clone: As yet, its antigen is unknown.

The primer mix had 60 Vbeta and 13 Jbeta primers. The method was immunoSEQ multiplex PCR; TCRdb's version includes in-frame clones alone and lacks a portion of them. The data contain roughly 98,000 clones, 80% to 85% of them seen just once; the ten biggest clones take up 1.4%. Study-level points and caveats: There were reportedly fewer N-insertions in an Asian-associated ancestry cluster than the approximately 670-donor mean, in a later analysis. HLA-A and HLA-B allele assignments for most subjects were reportedly predicted accurately using TCR beta sequences. HLA restriction was apparent for most CMV-associated TCR beta chains in a later analysis. Earlier analysis yielded a pattern in which most TCR beta V segments were productive about 87% or about 30% of the time.

This receptor was taken from a man aged 40-49 years in good health and CMV-seronegative. Sequences were obtained from PBMCs. The chain has TRBV27 and TRBJ1-4; the D gene is possibly TRBD1 (6 bases). The CDR3 DNA is TGTGCCAGCAGTTATAGGGGACACACTAATGAAAAACTGTTTTTT. Translated, it gives CASSYRGHTNEKLFF.